This T cell receptor (beta chain) was documented in a study of T cells in Graves' hyperthyroidism and ophthalmopathy. Hyperthyroidism, newly diagnosed and lasting under 2 months, affected patients aged 18 to 65. More than 8 ml fresh peripheral blood yielded the PBMCs. This clonotype was observed a few times. Regions amplified from RNA transcripts were the TCR beta CDR3 regions. The TCR CDR3 first-round RT-PCR relied on the HTBI primer set. TCRdb re-derived calls from the multiplex PCR reads in MiXCR, one entry per CDR3 protein. The sample contains fewer than 650,000 distinct CDR3 sequences, around 13% of which appear only once. The V gene's germline CDR1 is SNHLY and CDR2 FYNNEI. V was pared by 3 bases and J by 8 bases, with 13 bases between. There are 14 residues in the CDR3.

The V gene is TRBV2, the J gene TRBJ1-4, with a tentative D call TRBD1 (6 bases). Sequencing used blood. The source is a woman in her 40s with Graves' hyperthyroidism. CDR3 loop: CASSDGGRREKLFF. In nucleotides, the CDR3 is TGTGCCAGCAGTGATGGGGGGCGCCGGGAAAAACTGTTTTTT.